The subject of this entry is one T cell receptor beta chain. This clonotype was found many times. The antigen it recognizes is unknown. Nothing much larger sits one base from this clone, and base qualities are not available. In the ophthalmopathy patients, disease was moderately to severely active, with a Clinical Activity Score of 3 or more, a NOSPECS grade of 4 or more, and a duration of less than 3 months. Any patient with an uncontrolled infection, another autoimmune disease, pregnancy or lactation was excluded. Clinical symptoms, serum thyroxine and TRAb, thyroid ultrasound, and orbital computed tomography formed the basis for the diagnoses. PBMCs were isolated from 7.5 to 10 ml of fresh peripheral blood by Ficoll-Paque density gradient centrifugation. Total RNA was extracted using Trizol reagent, and RNA quality was assessed on an Agilent 2100 Bioanalyzer. These data originate in a study of T cells in Graves' hyperthyroidism and ophthalmopathy (dated by TCRdb to about 2019). About the investigation overall: Peripheral blood samples were taken at the time of initial diagnosis, prior to any treatment. To identify distinguishing TCR V-J signatures, a discovery cohort of 100 or so patients was used, comprising 43 with Graves' ophthalmopathy and under 60 with stable Graves' hyperthyroidism. An independent validation cohort of under 20 hyperthyroidism patients and 17 patients who later progressed to ophthalmopathy tested prospective prediction of ophthalmopathy. For training and testing, the 100 or so patients in the discovery cohort were randomly divided in a 7:3 ratio. The study also compared thyroid tissue and blood T-cell repertoires from five or six Graves' hyperthyroidism patients. After blood sampling, hyperthyroidism patients were treated with methimazole at a starting dose of 30 mg daily, and ophthalmopathy patients were treated with high-dose intravenous methylprednisolone. The paper reports TCR Vbeta CDR3 sequencing of about 140 peripheral blood samples: approximately 41 ophthalmopathy, under 80 hyperthyroidism and 17 progressor patients.

From the germline V gene, CDR1 is MNHNS and CDR2 is SASEGT. Trimming leaves V shorter by 6 bases and J shorter by 10 bases, with the junction holding 9 bases beyond the gene matches. The CDR3 sequence holds 14 residues, the cysteine and phenylalanine included. Only the CDR3 DNA is retained, 42 bases long and in frame from the first base. TCR beta CDR3 regions were amplified from RNA transcripts. The first round of RT-PCR for the TCR CDR3 was performed with the HTBI primer set and the Qiagen OneStep RT-PCR kit. The libraries were constructed in a second round of multiplex PCR and then size-selected and purified. Libraries were sequenced paired-end with 100 bp reads on an Illumina HiSeq2000. Per the source publication's procedure: SOAPnuke was used to process the raw data, with reads discarded if the reads contained adapters or uncalled bases, had a mean Phred below 15, or lacked an exact constant-primer or identifier match. COPE v1.2.5 was used to merge the high-quality paired reads, and each unique nucleotide sequence was defined as a clonotype. Clonotypes were aligned to IMGT TRBV, TRBD and TRBJ reference segments using MiTCR v1.1. Only V-J combinations with frequency above 0.0001, covering about 99% of repertoires, were analysed. The TCS score was defined as the ratio of F50 (clonal expansion) to E x V (chaos), calculated using BLOSUM62-based TCRdist between CDR3 peptides within each V-J. Welch's t-statistics and random forest reduced roughly 530 V-J features to 10 to 15, which were used in a naive Bayes classifier (R e1071). TCRdb trimmed public reads at Q25 via fastp, called clones via MiXCR and kept in-frame beta chains. Rows are unified per CDR3 protein, each entry keeping the most common DNA and genes. The V and J calls shown here were made by TCRdb, not taken from the authors' results. This sample lists under 250,000 distinct CDR3 sequences; around 25% were detected once. Approximately 32% of the sample is held by the ten biggest clonotypes.

Summary of the overall study and its limitations: Sample size was not statistically predetermined, and blinding of investigators to group allocation was not performed. Ophthalmopathy was separated from stable hyperthyroidism by a 13 V-J signature model, with around 90% sensitivity and approximately 81% specificity obtained in cross-validation and 80%/75% obtained in testing. During validation, the model predicted progression to ophthalmopathy a median of approximately 6 months ahead of onset, with almost 71% sensitivity and 72% to 80% specificity. Most expanded thyroid clonotypes (frequency above 0.001) were also detected in blood, suggesting blood repertoires may reflect thyroid immune responses.

This receptor chain uses TRBV6-1 and TRBJ1-6, with 7 bases aligning to TRBD1. Material: blood. The clonotype comes from a woman aged 35 to 49 with Graves' ophthalmopathy. The encoded CDR3 is CASRDRVKLSPLHF. The DNA sequence is as follows: TGTGCCAGCAGAGACAGGGTGAAATTGTCACCCCTCCACTTT.